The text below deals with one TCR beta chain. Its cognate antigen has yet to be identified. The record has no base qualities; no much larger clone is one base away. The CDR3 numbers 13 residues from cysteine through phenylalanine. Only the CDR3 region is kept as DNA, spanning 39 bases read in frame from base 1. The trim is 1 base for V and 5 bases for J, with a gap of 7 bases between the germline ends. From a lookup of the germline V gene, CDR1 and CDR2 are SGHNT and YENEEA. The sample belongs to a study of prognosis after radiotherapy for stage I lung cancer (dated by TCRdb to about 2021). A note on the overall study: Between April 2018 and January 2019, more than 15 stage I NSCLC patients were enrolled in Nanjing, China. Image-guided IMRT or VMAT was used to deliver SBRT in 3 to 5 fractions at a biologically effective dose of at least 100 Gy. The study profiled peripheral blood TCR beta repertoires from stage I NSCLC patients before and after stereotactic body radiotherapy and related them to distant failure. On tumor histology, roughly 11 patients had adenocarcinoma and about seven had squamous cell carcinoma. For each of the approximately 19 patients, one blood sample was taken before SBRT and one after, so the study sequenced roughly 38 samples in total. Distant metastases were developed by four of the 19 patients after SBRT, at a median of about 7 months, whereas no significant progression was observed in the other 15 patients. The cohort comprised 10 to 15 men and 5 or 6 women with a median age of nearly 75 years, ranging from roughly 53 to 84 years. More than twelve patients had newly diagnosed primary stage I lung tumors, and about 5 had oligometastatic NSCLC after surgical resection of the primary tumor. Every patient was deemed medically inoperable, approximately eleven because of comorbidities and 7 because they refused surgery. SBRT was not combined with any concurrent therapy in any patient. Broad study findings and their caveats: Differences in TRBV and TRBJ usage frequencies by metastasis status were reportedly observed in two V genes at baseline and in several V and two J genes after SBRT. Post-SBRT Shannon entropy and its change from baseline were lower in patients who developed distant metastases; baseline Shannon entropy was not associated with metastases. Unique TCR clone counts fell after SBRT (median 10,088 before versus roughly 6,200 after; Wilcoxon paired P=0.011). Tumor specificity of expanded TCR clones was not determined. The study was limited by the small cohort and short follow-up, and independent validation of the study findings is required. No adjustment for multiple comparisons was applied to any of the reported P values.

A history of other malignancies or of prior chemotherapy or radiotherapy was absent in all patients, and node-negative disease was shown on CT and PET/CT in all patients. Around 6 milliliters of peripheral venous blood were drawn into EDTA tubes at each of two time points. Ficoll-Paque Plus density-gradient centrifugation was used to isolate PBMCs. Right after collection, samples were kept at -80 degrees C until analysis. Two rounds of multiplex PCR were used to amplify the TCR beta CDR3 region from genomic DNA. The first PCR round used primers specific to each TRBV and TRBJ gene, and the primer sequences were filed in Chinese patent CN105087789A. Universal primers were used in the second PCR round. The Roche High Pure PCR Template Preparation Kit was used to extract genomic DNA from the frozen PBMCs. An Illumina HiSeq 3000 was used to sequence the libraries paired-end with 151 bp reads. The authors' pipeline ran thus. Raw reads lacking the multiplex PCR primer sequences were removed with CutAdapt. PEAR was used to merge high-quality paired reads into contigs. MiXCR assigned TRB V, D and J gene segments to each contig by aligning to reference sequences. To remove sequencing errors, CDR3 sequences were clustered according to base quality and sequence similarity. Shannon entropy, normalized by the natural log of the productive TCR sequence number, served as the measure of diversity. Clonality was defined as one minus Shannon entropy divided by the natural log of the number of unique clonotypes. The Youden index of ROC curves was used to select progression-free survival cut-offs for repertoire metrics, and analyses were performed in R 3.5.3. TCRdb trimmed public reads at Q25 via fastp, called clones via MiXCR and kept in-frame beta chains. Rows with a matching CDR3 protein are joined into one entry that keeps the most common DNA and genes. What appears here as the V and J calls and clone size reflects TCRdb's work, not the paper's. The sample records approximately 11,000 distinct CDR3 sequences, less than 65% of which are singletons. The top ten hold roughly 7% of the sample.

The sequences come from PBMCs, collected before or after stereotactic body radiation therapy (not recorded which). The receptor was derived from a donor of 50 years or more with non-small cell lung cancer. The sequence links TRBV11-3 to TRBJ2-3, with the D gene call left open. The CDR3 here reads CASSLGAVDTQYF. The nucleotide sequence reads TGTGCCAGCAGCTTAGGGGCTGTAGATACGCAGTATTTT.